The text below deals with one T cell receptor (beta chain). Treatment defined: some 19 received Ad26.COV2.S at low or high dose, single or two shots; a few received placebo; per-sample allocation not given. Sampling occurred on day 63 after the first vaccine or placebo injection. This CDR3 has 12 amino acids. Germline V gene data show CDR1 as SEHNR and CDR2 as FQNEAQ (reference sequence). Deletions cut 5 bases from V and 4 bases from J, with 8 bases between. The data stem from a study of Ad26.COV2.S vaccination and SARS-CoV-2 variants. This table comes from immunoSEQ multiplex PCR, and its TCRdb copy is limited to in-frame clones, with some not included. This table holds fewer than 500,000 clones, around nine tenths found once.

The specimen comprised peripheral blood, sampled in a trial of Ad26.COV2.S vaccine versus placebo. V gene TRBV7-9 combines with J gene TRBJ1-1; D is unclear. The TCR originated in a person between 18 and 60 years old who received the Ad26.COV2.S COVID-19 vaccine or a placebo. CDR3 bases: TGTGCCAGCAGCCCCTCGGGCACTGAAGCTTTCTTT. Translated: CASSPSGTEAFF.